This entry lists 4 T cell receptor beta chains sequenced from one sample in a study of blood T cell repertoires in COVID-19. Only in-frame clones appear in the TCRdb table, and some are missing; sequencing was by immunoSEQ multiplex PCR. This sample has about 130,000 clones; about 85% occur once, and the top ten carry 4.5% to 5%. Sequencing was done on a sample of peripheral blood. The receptors originated from a woman in her 70s with COVID-19, enrolled during active disease.

V usage is TRBV5-1 and J usage is TRBJ2-7, with D possibly being TRBD2 (6 bases). The germline V gene has CDR1 SGHRS and CDR2 YFSETQ. The V end was cut by 6 bases, the J end by 7 bases, with 20 bases between. CDR3 length: 14 amino acids. The chain's CDR3 is CASTRTGGKREQYF. As DNA, the CDR3 is TGCGCCAGCACGCGGACTGGGGGGAAGAGGGAGCAGTACTTC.

The chain couples TRBV6-5 to TRBJ1-5, with 10 nucleotides matching TRBD1. The trim removed 6 bases at V and 3 bases at J, leaving 5 bases unmatched. Germline values: CDR1 MNHEY, CDR2 SVGAGI. This CDR3 is 15 amino acids long. CDR3 protein: CASSPDRGPNQPQHF. In nucleotides, the CDR3 is TGTGCCAGCAGCCCCGACAGGGGGCCCAATCAGCCCCAGCATTTT.

CDR3 amino acids: CASSQGQGIHSPLHF. The CDR3 coding sequence is TGCGCCAGCAGCCAAGGACAGGGAATTCATTCACCCCTCCACTTT. V gene TRBV4-3 combines with J gene TRBJ1-6; TRBD1 matches at 7 bases. Per the germline V gene, CDR1 is LGHNA and CDR2 is YSLEER. After removal of 1 base from V and 8 bases from J, the junction contained 5 bases not matched to a gene. The CDR3 sequence is 15 residues long.

V and J are TRBV3-1 (or the pseudogene TRBV3-2) and TRBJ2-3; 8 nucleotides match TRBD2. CDR3 size: 14 residues. J gave up 2 bases and V 4 bases, and 2 bases lay outside the gene matches. The germline CDR1 and CDR2 sequences are LGHDT and YNNKEL (reference sequence). The CDR3 DNA follows: TGTGCCAGCAGCCCGGGGGGGCCCACAGATACGCAGTATTTT. It translates to CASSPGGPTDTQYF.